The 3 T cell receptor beta chains below were found in one sample sequenced in a study of cytomegalovirus exposure and HLA in healthy donors. Primers included in the PCR were 60 Vbeta and 13 Jbeta primers. Data came from immunoSEQ multiplex PCR; TCRdb stores just in-frame clones and leaves some out. The sample comprises some 170,000 clones, roughly four fifths of which are singletons, and around 1% rests with the top ten. Material for sequencing was PBMCs. The receptor set was obtained from a woman aged 40 to 50 in good health and CMV-seronegative.

The chain links TRBV11-3 to TRBJ2-5; the D gene is possibly TRBD1 (6 bases). The CDR3 spans 17 residues. The V end lost 1 base, the J end lost 4 bases, and 19 bases lay between the germline ends. Germline V CDR1 and CDR2: SGHNT, YENEEA. The CDR3 region has the DNA TGTGCCAGCAGCTTAGTAGGAGATTCGACAGGACTAGAGACCCAGTACTTC. This sequence encodes CASSLVGDSTGLETQYF. Supplemented by reference TRBV11-3 and TRBJ2-5, the full variable domain reads EAGVVQSPRYKIIEKKQPVAFWCNPISGHNTLYWYLQNLGQGPELLIRYENEEAVDDSQLPKDRFSAERLKGVDSTLKIQPAELGDSAVYLCASSLVGDSTGLETQYFGPGTRLLVL.

This clone appeared a few times. The chain uses TRBV9 and TRBJ2-2, with a possible D match to TRBD2 (5 bases). V was cut by 0 bases and J by 7 bases, with 13 bases left in between. The V gene's germline CDR1 is SGDLS and CDR2 YYNGEE. The CDR3 runs to 15 residues. CDR3 sequence reads: CASSVGGSEGGELFF. The CDR3 coding sequence is TGTGCCAGCAGCGTAGGGGGTAGCGAAGGCGGGGAGCTGTTTTTT.

The chain is built from TRBV19 and TRBJ1-5, with 8 nucleotides matching TRBD1. The ends lost 3 bases at V and 2 bases at J; junction bases unmatched: 3. CDR1 is LNHDA, CDR2 SQIVND, per germline (reference sequence). The CDR3 sequence is 15 residues long. This CDR3 is CASSIGQGGNQPQHF. The CDR3 DNA reads TGTGCCAGTAGTATCGGACAGGGCGGCAATCAGCCCCAGCATTTT.